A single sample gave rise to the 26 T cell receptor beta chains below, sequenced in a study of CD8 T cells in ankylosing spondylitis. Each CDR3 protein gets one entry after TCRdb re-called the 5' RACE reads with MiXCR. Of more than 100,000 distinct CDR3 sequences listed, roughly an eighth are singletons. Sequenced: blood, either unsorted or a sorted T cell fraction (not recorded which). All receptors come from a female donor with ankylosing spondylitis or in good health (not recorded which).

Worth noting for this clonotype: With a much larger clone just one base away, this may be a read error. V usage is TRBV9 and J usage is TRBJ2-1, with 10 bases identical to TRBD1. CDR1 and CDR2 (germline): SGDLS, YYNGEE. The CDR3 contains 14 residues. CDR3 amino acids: CASSVRDRGDEHFF. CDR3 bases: TGTGCCAGCAGCGTAAGGGACAGGGGTGATGAGCATTTCTTC.

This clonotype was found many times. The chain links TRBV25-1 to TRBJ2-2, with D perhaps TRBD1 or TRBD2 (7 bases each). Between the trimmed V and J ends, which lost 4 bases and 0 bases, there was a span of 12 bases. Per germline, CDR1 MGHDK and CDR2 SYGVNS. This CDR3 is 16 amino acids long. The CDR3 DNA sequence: TGTGCCAGCAGTGTGGGGGGGACAGCGAACACCGGGGAGCTGTTTTTT. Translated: CASSVGGTANTGELFF.

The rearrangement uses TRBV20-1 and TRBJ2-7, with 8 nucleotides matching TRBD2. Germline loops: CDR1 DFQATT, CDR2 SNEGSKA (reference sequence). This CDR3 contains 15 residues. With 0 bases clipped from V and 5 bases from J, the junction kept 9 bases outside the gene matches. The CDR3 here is CSARDADSGDHEQYF. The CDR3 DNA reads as TGCAGTGCTAGAGATGCGGATAGCGGGGATCACGAGCAGTACTTC.

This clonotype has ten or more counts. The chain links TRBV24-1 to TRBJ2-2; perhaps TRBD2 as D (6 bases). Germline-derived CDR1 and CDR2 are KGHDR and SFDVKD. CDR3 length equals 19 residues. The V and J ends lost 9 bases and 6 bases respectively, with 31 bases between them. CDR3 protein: CATPIWGSGEVDNAGELFF. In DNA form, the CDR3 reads TGTGCCACCCCTATTTGGGGTAGCGGAGAGGTTGATAACGCCGGGGAGCTGTTTTTT.

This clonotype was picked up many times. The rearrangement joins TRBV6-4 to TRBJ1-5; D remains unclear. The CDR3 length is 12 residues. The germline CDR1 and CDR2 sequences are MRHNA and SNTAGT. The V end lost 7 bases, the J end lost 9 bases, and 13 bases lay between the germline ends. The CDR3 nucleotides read TGTGCCAGCACCCAGAAAGGTGGGCCCCAGCATTTT. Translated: CASTQKGGPQHF.

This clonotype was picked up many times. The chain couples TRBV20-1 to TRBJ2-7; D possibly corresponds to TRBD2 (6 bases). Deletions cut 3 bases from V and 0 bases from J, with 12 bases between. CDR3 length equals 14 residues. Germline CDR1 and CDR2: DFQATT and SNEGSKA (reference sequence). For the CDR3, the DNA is TGCAGTGCTAGGGGGACCGGGAGCTCCTACGAGCAGTACTTC. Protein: CSARGTGSSYEQYF.

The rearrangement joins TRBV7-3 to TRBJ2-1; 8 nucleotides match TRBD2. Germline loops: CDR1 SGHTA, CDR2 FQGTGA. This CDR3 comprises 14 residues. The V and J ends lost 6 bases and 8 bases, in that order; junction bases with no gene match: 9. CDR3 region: CASSRGGLSDEQFF. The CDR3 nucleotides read TGTGCCAGCAGTCGGGGGGGACTTAGCGATGAGCAGTTCTTC.

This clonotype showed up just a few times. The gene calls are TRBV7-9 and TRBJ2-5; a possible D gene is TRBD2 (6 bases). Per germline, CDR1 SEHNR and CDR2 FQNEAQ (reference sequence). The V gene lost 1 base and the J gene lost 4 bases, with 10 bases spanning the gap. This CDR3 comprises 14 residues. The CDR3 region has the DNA TGTGCCAGCAGCTTAGAAGGAGGGACAGAGACCCAGTACTTC. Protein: CASSLEGGTETQYF.

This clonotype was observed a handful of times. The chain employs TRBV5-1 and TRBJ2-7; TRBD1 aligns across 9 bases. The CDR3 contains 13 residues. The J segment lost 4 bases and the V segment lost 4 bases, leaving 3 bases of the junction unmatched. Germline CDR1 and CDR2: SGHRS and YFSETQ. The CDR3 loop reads CASSTDRGYEQYF. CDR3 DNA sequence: TGCGCCAGCAGCACGGACAGGGGTTACGAGCAGTACTTC.

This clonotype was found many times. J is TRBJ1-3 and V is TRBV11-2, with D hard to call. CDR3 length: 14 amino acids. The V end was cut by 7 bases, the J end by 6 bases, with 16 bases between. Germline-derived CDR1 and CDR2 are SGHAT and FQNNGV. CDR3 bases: TGTGCCAGCATCTCGGGCAGCAACACAAACACCATATATTTT. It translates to CASISGSNTNTIYF. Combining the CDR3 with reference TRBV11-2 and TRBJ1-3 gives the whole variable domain EAGVAQSPRYKIIEKRQSVAFWCNPISGHATLYWYQQILGQGPKLLIQFQNNGVVDDSQLPKDRFSAERLKGVDSTLKIQPAKLEDSAVYLCASISGSNTNTIYFGEGSWLTVV.

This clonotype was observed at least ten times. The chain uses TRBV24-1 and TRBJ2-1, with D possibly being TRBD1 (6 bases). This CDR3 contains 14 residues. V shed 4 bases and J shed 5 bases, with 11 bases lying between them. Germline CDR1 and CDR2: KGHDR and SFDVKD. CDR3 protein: CATSDHYRDNEQFF. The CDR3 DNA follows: TGTGCCACCAGTGACCATTACAGGGACAATGAGCAGTTCTTC.

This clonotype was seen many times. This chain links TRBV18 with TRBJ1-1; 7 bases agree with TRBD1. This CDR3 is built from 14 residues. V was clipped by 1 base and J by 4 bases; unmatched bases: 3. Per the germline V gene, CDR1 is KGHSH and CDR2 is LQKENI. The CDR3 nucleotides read TGTGCCAGCTCACCACAGGGGGCCGTCACTGAAGCTTTCTTT. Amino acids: CASSPQGAVTEAFF.

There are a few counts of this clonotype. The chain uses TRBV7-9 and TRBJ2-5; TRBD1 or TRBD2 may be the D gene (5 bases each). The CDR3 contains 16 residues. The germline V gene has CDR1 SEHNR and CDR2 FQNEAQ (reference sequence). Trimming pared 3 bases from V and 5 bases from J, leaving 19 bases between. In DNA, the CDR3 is TGTGCCAGCAGCTTGGCCCGGGGCCCCGTCGGGGAGACCCAGTACTTC. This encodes CASSLARGPVGETQYF.

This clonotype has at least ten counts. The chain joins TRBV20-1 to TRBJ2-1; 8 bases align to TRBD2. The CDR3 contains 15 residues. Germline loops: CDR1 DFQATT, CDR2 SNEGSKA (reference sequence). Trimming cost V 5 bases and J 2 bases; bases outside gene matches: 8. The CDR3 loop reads CSAPLQAGAYNEQFF. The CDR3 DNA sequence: TGCAGTGCTCCTCTTCAAGCGGGGGCCTACAATGAGCAGTTCTTC.

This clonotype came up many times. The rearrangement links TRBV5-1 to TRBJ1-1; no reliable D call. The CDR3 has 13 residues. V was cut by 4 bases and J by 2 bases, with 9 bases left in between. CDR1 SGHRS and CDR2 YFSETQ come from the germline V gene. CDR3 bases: TGCGCCAGCAGCCTATTAAGTAACACTGAAGCTTTCTTT. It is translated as CASSLLSNTEAFF.

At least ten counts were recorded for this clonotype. CDR3 DNA: TGCAGCGTTTGGCACCCTGGCTATGGCTACACCTTC. This gives the protein CSVWHPGYGYTF. This chain links TRBV29-1 with TRBJ1-2; D not resolved. This CDR3 region has 12 residues. The ends were cut back, 5 bases at V and 4 bases at J, with 11 bases in the middle. Germline CDR1 SQVTM, CDR2 ANQGSEA.

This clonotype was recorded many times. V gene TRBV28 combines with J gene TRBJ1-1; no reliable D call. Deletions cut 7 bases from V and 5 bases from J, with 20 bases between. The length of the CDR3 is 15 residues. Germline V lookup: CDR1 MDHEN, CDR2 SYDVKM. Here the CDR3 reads CASTLDLGTRTEAFF. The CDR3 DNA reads TGTGCCAGCACCCTTGATTTGGGAACAAGGACTGAAGCTTTCTTT.

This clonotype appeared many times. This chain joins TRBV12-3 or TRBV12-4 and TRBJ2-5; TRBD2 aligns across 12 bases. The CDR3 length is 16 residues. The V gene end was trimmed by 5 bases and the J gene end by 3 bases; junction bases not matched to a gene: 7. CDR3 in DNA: TGTGCCAGCAGTCCGGGACTAGCGGGCCTTAAAGAGACCCAGTACTTC. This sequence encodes CASSPGLAGLKETQYF.

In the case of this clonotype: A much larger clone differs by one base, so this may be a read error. CDR3 bases: TGTGCCAGCAGTGCGAACAGGGACTATGGCTACACCTTC. Its translation is CASSANRDYGYTF. The V gene is TRBV2, the J gene TRBJ1-2; weak D call: TRBD1 (6 bases). Germline V gene lookup returns CDR1 SNHLY and CDR2 FYNNEI. This CDR3 comprises 13 residues. V lost 4 bases to trimming and J lost 3 bases, with 9 bases between them.

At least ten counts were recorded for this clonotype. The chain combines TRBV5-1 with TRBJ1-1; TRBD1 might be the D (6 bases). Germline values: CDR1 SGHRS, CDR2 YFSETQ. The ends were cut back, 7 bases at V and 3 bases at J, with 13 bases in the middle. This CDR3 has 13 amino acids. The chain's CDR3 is CASQGRADTEAFF. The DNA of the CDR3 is TGCGCCAGCCAGGGGCGGGCGGACACTGAAGCTTTCTTT.

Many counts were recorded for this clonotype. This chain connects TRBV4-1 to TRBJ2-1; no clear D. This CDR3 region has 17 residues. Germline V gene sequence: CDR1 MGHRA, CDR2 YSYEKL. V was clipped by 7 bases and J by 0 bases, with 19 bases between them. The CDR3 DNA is TGCGCCAGCACCTTCGGCGGCCTGAAAAGCTCCTACAATGAGCAGTTCTTC. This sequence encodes CASTFGGLKSSYNEQFF.

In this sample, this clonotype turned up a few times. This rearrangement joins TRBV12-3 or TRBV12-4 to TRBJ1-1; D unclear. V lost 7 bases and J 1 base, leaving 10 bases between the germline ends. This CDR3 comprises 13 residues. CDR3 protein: CASTRRGNTEAFF. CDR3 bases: TGTGCCAGCACCCGCAGAGGGAACACTGAAGCTTTCTTT.

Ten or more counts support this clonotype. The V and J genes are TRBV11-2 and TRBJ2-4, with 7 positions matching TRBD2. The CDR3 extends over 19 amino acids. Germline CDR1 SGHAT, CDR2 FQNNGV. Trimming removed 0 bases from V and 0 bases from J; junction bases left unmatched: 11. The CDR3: CASSLDPGGRKLAKNIQYF. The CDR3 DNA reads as TGTGCCAGCAGCTTAGACCCGGGGGGACGGAAATTAGCCAAAAACATTCAGTACTTC. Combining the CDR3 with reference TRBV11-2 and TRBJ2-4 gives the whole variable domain EAGVAQSPRYKIIEKRQSVAFWCNPISGHATLYWYQQILGQGPKLLIQFQNNGVVDDSQLPKDRFSAERLKGVDSTLKIQPAKLEDSAVYLCASSLDPGGRKLAKNIQYFGAGTRLSVL.

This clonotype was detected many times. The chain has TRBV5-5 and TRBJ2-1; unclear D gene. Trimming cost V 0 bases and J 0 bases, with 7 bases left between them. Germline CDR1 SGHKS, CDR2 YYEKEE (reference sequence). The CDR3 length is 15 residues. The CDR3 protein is CASSLVVSSYNEQFF. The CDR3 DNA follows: TGTGCCAGCAGCTTGGTGGTTAGCTCCTACAATGAGCAGTTCTTC.

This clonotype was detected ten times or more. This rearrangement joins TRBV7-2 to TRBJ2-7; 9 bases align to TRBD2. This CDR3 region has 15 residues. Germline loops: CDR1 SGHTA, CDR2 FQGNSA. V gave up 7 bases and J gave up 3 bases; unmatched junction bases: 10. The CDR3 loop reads CASTYQASGIYEQYF. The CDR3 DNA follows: TGTGCCAGCACCTACCAGGCTAGCGGGATCTACGAGCAGTACTTC.

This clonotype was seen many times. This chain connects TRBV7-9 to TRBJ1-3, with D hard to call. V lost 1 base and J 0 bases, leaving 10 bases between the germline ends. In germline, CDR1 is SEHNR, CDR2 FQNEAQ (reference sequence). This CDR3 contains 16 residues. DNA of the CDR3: TGTGCCAGCAGCTTAGTGTTAGCTACCTCTGGAAACACCATATATTTT. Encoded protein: CASSLVLATSGNTIYF.